The present T cell receptor (beta chain) was sequenced within a study of shared clonotypes between healthy human individuals. A remark on this clone: The antigen remains undetermined.

Here immunoSEQ multiplex PCR was the method, and the copy in TCRdb shows in-frame clones only, minus some. The sample lists over 1.5 million clones; 98% were seen once. Study outcomes and limitations: The authors expected sequencing depth to affect clonotype sharing among donors. Of the naive CD4 clonotypes, around 5% were shared across a handful of donors.

The CDR3 consists of 14 residues. Germline V gene sequence: CDR1 LNHDA, CDR2 SQIVND (reference sequence). V was shortened by 4 bases and J by 5 bases, with 14 bases between the two germline ends. The chain has TRBV19 and TRBJ1-2; possible D gene TRBD1, 5 bases. The sample comprised naive CD4+ T cells sorted from blood. Sample subset: CD45RA+ positively selected. The sequence was obtained from a man aged 25-45 years in good health. Written as DNA, the CDR3 is TGTGCCAGTAGTAGAGGACAAGCGACTTATGGCTACACCTTC. Translating gives CASSRGQATYGYTF.